The 9 T cell receptor beta chains below were found in one sample sequenced in a study of blood T cells in healthy people across ages. Primed by a sample-barcoded 5' primer and a J-beta primer mix, a second PCR proceeded for roughly 7 to 11 cycles. TCRdb itself ran the 5' RACE reads through MiXCR, one entry per CDR3 protein. The sample contains 650,000 or so distinct CDR3 sequences, over 40% of which appear only once. The sequenced sample was blood. The receptors here all came from a woman aged 80 or over in good health.

With respect to this clonotype: A much larger clone lies a single base off, so this may be a read error. J is TRBJ2-5 and V is TRBV5-1; 7 positions match TRBD1. Germline assignment: CDR1 SGHRS and CDR2 YFSETQ. The CDR3 loop spans 15 amino acids. Trimming at V came to 4 bases and at J to 11 bases, leaving 17 bases not matched to a gene. For the CDR3, the DNA is TGCGCCAGCAGCCACGGGACAGATACCCACAATGAGCAGTACTTC. Translation gives CASSHGTDTHNEQYF.

This clonotype was seen repeatedly, ten times or more. The genes are TRBV4-1 and TRBJ2-1; tentative D call: TRBD1 (6 bases). The ends were cut back, 4 bases at V and 13 bases at J, with 20 bases in the middle. Per the germline V gene, CDR1 is MGHRA and CDR2 is YSYEKL. This CDR3 has 14 residues. CDR3 region: CASSLQGGFTSQFF. DNA for the CDR3: TGCGCCAGCAGCCTACAGGGTGGGTTTACCTCCCAGTTCTTC.

This chain connects TRBV5-1 to TRBJ1-1, with a tentative D call TRBD1 (6 bases). Per the germline V gene, CDR1 is SGHRS and CDR2 is YFSETQ. V lost 4 bases and J lost 5, with 21 bases in between. The CDR3 has 16 residues. CDR3 protein: CASSTDSLGQKTEAFF. The CDR3 DNA is TGCGCCAGCAGCACGGACAGTCTGGGCCAGAAGACTGAAGCTTTCTTT.

This clonotype was observed at least ten times. The V call is TRBV20-1, the J call TRBJ1-4; D might be TRBD1 (5 bases). In germline, CDR1 is DFQATT, CDR2 SNEGSKA (reference sequence). The V end lost 6 bases, the J end lost 6 bases, and 11 bases lay between the germline ends. The CDR3 covers 12 residues. The CDR3 is CSAPRVDEKLFF. CDR3 coding DNA: TGCAGTGCCCCCAGGGTTGATGAAAAACTGTTTTTT.

The chain joins TRBV11-3 to TRBJ2-1; the D is unclear. V was shortened by 1 base and J by 4 bases, with 8 bases between the two germline ends. The CDR3 totals 14 residues. In germline, CDR1 is SGHNT, CDR2 YENEEA. CDR3 nucleotides: TGTGCCAGCAGCTTAGTCCCAGCATACAATGAGCAGTTCTTC. Protein: CASSLVPAYNEQFF.

This clonotype showed up just a few times. A much larger clone lies a single base off, so this may be a read error. This chain connects TRBV29-1 to TRBJ2-5; D unresolved. The DNA end favors TRBJ2-1, so the J call may be wrong. Per the germline V gene, CDR1 is SQVTM and CDR2 is ANQGSEA. The CDR3 is 12 residues long. The CDR3 sequence: CSVRPGRETQFF. The CDR3 region has the DNA TGCAGCGTTAGACCCGGTCGAGAGACCCAGTTCTTC.

This chain connects TRBV7-6 to TRBJ1-3; D call uncertain. V shed 6 bases and J shed 4 bases, with 22 bases lying between them. CDR1 is SGHVS, CDR2 FNYEAQ, per germline. The CDR3 has 17 residues. The CDR3 sequence: CASSVLVGVGKGNTIYF. DNA for the CDR3: TGTGCCAGCAGTGTTCTAGTGGGAGTGGGAAAAGGAAACACCATATATTTT.

V usage is TRBV7-2 and J usage is TRBJ2-3; 7 nucleotides agree with TRBD2. In germline, CDR1 is SGHTA, CDR2 FQGNSA. The CDR3 has 17 residues. J lost 1 base, V lost 8 bases, and 15 bases had no gene match. The CDR3 DNA sequence: TGTGCCAGCCAAGAATTCGGGGGGAGATCCCGCACAGATACGCAGTATTTT. Its translation is CASQEFGGRSRTDTQYF.

This clonotype occurred many times. V usage is TRBV20-1 and J usage is TRBJ1-2; possibly TRBD1 for D (5 bases). Germline V gives CDR1 DFQATT, CDR2 SNEGSKA (reference sequence). V was clipped by 0 bases and J by 2 bases, with 7 bases between them. This CDR3 is built from 13 residues. The CDR3 sequence is CSAREGGNYGYTF. The CDR3 nucleotides read TGCAGTGCTAGAGAGGGGGGGAACTATGGCTACACCTTC.